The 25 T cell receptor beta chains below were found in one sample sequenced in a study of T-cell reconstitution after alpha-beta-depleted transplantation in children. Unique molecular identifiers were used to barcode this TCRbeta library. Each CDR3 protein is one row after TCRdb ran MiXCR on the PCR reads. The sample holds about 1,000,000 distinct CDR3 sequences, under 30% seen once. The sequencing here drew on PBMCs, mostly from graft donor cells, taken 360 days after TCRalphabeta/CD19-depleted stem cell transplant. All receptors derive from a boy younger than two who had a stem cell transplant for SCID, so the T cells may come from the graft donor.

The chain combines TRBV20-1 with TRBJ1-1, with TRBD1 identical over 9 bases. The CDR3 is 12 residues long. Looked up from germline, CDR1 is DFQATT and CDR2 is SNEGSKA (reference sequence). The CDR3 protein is CKTGGLDTEAFF. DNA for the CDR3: TGCAAAACAGGGGGCTTGGACACTGAAGCTTTCTTT.

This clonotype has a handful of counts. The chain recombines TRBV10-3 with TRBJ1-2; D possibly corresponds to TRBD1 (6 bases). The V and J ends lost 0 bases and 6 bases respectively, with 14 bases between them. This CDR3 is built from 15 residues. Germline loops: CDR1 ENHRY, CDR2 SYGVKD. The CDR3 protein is CAISESGGASDGYTF. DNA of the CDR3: TGTGCCATCAGTGAGTCGGGGGGCGCGAGCGATGGCTACACCTTC.

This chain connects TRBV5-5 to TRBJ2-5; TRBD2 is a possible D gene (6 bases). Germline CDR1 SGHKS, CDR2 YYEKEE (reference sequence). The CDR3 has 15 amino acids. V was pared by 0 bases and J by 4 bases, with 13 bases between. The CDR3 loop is CASSLVAGTGETQYF. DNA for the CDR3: TGTGCCAGCAGCTTGGTGGCGGGGACTGGAGAGACCCAGTACTTC. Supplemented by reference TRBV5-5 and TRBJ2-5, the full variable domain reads DAGVTQSPTHLIKTRGQQVTLRCSPISGHKSVSWYQQVLGQGPQFIFQYYEKEERGRGNFPDRFSARQFPNYSSELNVNALLLGDSALYLCASSLVAGTGETQYFGPGTRLLVL.

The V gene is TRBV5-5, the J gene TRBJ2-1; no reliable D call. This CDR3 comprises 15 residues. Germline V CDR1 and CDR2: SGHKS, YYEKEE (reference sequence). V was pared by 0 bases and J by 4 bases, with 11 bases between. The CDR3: CASSLESPRYNEQFF. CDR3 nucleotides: TGTGCCAGCAGCTTGGAATCTCCAAGATACAATGAGCAGTTCTTC.

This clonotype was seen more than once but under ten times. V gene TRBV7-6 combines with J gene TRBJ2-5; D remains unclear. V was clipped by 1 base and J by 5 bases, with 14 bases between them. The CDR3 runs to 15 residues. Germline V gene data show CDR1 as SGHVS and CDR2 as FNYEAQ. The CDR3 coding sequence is TGTGCCAGCAGCTTAGTAAAGGGCTTAGGGGAGACCCAGTACTTC. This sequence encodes CASSLVKGLGETQYF.

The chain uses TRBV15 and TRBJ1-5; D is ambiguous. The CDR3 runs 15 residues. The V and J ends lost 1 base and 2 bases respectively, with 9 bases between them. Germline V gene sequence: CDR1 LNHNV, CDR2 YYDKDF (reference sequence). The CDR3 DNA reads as TGTGCCACCAGCAGAGGACAATCAGGCAATCAGCCCCAGCATTTT. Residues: CATSRGQSGNQPQHF. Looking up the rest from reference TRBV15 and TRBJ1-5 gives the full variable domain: DAMVIQNPRYQVTQFGKPVTLSCSQTLNHNVMYWYQQKSSQAPKLLFHYYDKDFNNEADTPDNFQSRRPNTSFCFLDIRSPGLGDTAMYLCATSRGQSGNQPQHFGDGTRLSIL.

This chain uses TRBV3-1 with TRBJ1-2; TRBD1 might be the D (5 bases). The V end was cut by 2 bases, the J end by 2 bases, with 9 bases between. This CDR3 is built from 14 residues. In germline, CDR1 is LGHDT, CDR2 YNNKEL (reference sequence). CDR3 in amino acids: CASSQRDRNYGYTF. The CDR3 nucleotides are TGTGCCAGCAGCCAAAGGGACCGGAACTATGGCTACACCTTC.

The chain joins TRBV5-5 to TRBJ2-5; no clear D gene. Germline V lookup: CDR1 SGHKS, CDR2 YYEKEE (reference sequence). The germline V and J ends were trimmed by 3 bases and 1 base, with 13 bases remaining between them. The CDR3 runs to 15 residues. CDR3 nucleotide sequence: TGTGCCAGCAGCTGGGCTACCCATCGCCAAGAGACCCAGTACTTC. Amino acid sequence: CASSWATHRQETQYF.

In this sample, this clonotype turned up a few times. This CDR3 is CASNEDGGNQPQHF. CDR3 DNA: TGTGCCAGCAATGAGGATGGGGGCAATCAGCCCCAGCATTTT. The chain joins TRBV12-3 or TRBV12-4 to TRBJ1-5; D unclear. Trimming pared 7 bases from V and 2 bases from J, leaving 12 bases between. The CDR3 contains 14 residues.

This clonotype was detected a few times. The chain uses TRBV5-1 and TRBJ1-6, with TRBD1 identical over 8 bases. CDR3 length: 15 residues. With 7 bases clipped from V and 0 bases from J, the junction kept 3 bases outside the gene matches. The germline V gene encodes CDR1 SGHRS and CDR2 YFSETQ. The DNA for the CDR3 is TGCGCCAGCCGGGACAGGAGCTCCTATAATTCACCCCTCCACTTT. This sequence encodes CASRDRSSYNSPLHF.

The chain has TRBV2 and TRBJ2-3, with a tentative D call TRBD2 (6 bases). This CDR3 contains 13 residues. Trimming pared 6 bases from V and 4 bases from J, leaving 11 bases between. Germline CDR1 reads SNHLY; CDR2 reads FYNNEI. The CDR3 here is CASRLAPPDTQYF. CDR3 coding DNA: TGTGCCAGCAGACTAGCTCCTCCAGATACGCAGTATTTT.

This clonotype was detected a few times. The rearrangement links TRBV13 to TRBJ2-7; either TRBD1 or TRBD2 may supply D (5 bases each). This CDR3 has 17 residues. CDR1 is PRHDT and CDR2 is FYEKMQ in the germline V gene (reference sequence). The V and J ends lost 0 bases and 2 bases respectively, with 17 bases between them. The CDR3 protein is CASSLGPLEGTTYEQYF. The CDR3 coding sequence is TGTGCCAGCAGCTTAGGCCCGTTAGAGGGGACGACCTACGAGCAGTACTTC.

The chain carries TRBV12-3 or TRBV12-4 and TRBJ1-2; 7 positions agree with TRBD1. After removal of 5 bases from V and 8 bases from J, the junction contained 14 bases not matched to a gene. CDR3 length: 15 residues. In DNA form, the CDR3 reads TGTGCCAGCAGTCCCCGACAGGGAAGAACGGGGGGCTACACCTTC. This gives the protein CASSPRQGRTGGYTF.

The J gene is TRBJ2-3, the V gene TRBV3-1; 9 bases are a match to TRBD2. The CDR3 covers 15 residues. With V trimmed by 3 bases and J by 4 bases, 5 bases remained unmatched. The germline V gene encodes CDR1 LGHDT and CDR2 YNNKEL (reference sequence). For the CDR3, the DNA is TGTGCCAGCAGCCAGCGGGGGGGCCTCCCAGATACGCAGTATTTT. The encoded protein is CASSQRGGLPDTQYF.

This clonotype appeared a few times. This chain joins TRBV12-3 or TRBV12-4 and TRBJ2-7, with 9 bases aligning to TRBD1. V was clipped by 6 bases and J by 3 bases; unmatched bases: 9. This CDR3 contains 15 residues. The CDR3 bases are TGTGCCAGCAGCCAGCGACAGGGGGGATTCTACGAGCAGTACTTC. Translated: CASSQRQGGFYEQYF.

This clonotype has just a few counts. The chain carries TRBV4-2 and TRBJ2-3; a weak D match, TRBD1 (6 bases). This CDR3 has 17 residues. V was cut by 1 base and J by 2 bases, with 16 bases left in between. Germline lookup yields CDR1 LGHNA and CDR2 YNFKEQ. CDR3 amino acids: CASSQGGRTRVTDTQYF. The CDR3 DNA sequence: TGTGCCAGCAGCCAAGGGGGGCGTACGCGAGTCACAGATACGCAGTATTTT.

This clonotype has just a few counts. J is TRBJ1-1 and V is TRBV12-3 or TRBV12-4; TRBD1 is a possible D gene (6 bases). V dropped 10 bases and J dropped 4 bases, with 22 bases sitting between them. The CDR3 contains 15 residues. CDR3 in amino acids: CATETGIERGTEAFF. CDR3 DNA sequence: TGTGCCACTGAGACAGGCATAGAACGCGGCACTGAAGCTTTCTTT.

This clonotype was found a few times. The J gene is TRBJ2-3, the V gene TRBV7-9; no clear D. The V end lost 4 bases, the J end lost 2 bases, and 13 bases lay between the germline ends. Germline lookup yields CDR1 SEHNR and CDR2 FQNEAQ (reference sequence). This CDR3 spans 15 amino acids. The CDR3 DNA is TGTGCCAGCAGCTCTTGGGATACAATCACAGATACGCAGTATTTT. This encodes CASSSWDTITDTQYF.

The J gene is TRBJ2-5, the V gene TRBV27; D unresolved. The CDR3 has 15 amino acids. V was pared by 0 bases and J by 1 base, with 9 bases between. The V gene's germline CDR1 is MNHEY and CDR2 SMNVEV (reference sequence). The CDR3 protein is CASSLSFGVQETQYF. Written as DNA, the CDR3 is TGTGCCAGCAGTTTATCATTTGGGGTCCAAGAGACCCAGTACTTC.

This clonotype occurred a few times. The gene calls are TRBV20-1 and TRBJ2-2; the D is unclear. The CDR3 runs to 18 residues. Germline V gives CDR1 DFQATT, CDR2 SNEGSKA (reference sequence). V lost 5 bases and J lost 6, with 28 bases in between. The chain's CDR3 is CSARMGMSGLASAGELFF. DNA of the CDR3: TGCAGTGCTCGCATGGGAATGTCGGGCTTAGCAAGCGCCGGGGAGCTGTTTTTT.

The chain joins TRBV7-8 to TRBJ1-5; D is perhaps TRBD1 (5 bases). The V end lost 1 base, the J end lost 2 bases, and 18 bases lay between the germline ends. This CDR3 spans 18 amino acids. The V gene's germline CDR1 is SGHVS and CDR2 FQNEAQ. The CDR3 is CASSLVRVEGYGNQPQHF. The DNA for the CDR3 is TGTGCCAGCAGCTTAGTAAGGGTGGAGGGGTATGGCAATCAGCCCCAGCATTTT.

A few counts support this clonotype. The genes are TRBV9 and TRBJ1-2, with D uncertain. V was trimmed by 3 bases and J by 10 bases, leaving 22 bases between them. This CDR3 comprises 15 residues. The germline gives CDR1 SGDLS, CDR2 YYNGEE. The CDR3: CASSATRRGRTDYTF. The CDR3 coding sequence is TGTGCCAGCAGCGCCACCCGACGAGGCAGGACGGACTACACCTTC.

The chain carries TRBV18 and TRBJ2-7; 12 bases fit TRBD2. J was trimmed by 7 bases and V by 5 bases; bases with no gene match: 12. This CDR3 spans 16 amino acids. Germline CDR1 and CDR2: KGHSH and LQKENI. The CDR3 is CASSDTTSGGKREQYF. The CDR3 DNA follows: TGTGCCAGCTCAGACACCACTAGCGGGGGGAAACGAGAGCAGTACTTC.

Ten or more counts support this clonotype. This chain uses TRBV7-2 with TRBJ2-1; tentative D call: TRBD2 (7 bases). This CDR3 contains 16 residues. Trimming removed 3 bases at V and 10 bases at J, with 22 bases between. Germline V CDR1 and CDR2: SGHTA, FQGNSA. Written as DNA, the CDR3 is TGTGCCAGCAGCTTCTACGGACCCCAGGGGAGGGGGGAGCAGTTCTTC. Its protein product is CASSFYGPQGRGEQFF. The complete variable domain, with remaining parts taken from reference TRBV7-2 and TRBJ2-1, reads GAGVSQSPSNKVTEKGKDVELRCDPISGHTALYWYRQSLGQGLEFLIYFQGNSAPDKSGLPSDRFSAERTGGSVSTLTIQRTQQEDSAVYLCASSFYGPQGRGEQFFGPGTRLTVL.

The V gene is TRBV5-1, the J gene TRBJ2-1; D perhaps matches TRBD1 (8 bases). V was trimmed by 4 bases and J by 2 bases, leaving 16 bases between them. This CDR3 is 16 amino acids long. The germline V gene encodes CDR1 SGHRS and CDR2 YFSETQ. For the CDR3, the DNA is TGCGCCAGCAGCGCCCAGGGGGCGGGGGCCTACAATGAGCAGTTCTTC. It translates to CASSAQGAGAYNEQFF.